The table lists the clone carrying this T cell receptor beta chain with many counts. RNA transcripts provided the source from which TCR beta CDR3 regions were amplified. A first-round RT-PCR of the TCR CDR3 used the HTBI primer set. TCRdb reprocessed the multiplex PCR reads with MiXCR, giving one entry per CDR3 protein. The sample yields some 400,000 distinct CDR3 sequences, approximately 15% seen once. The sample is drawn from a study of T cells in Graves' hyperthyroidism and ophthalmopathy. The V gene end was trimmed by 3 bases and the J gene end by 9 bases; junction bases not matched to a gene: 11. Germline loops: CDR1 GTSNPN, CDR2 SVGIG (reference sequence). This CDR3 is 16 amino acids long.

The rearrangement links TRBV30 to TRBJ2-1, with 13 nucleotides matching TRBD2. This clonotype was obtained from a woman aged 60-75 years with Graves' hyperthyroidism. Sequenced input: blood. The CDR3 spells CAWRGGLAGVYVEQFF. The CDR3 nucleotides read TGTGCCTGGAGAGGCGGACTAGCGGGAGTTTATGTTGAGCAGTTCTTC.